The 2 T cell receptor beta chains below all came from one sample that was sequenced in a study of CXCR3-negative and CXCR3-positive naive CD8 T cells. In preparing the TRB cDNA libraries, 5' RACE with UMI labels was used. Each CDR3 protein gets one entry in TCRdb, which reprocessed the 5' RACE reads and gives no DNA. Reported are about 8,500 distinct CDR3 sequences; the ten largest clones contain about 2.1%. The specimen was naive CXCR3- CD8+ T cells from blood. The sample's subset: CD45RO-CCR7+CD27+CD95- naive CD8+ T cells lacking CXCR3 (TNR3-). The receptors originated from a human donor in good health. Some clones in this sample may be carry-over from other donors' samples.

This chain links TRBV29-1 with TRBJ2-3; absent DNA, TCRdb's TRBD1 call cannot be checked. In germline, CDR1 is SQVTM, CDR2 ANQGSEA. The CDR3 is 13 residues long. This chain's CDR3 is CSVAPVSTDTQYF.

V usage is TRBV11-2 and J usage is TRBJ2-5. Germline loops: CDR1 SGHAT, CDR2 FQNNGV. The CDR3 has 15 amino acids. This chain's CDR3 is CASSLKTDYQETQYF.